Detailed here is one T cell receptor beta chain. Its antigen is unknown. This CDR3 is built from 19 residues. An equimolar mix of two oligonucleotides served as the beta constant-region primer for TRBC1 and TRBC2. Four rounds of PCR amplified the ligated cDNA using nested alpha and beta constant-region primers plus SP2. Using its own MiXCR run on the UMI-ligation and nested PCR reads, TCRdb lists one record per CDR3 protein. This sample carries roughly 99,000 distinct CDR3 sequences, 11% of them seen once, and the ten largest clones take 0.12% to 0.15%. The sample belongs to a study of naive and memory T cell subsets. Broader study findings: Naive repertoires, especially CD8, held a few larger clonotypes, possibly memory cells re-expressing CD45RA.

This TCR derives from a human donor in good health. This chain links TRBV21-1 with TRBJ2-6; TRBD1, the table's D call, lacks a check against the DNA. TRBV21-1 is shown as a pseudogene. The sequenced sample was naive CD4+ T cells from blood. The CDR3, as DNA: TGTGCCAGCAGCAAATTCACCGGGACAGGGGGGCCTGGGGCCAACGTCCTGACTTTC. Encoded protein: CASSKFTGTGGPGANVLTF.